This T cell receptor (beta chain) was captured in a study of cytomegalovirus exposure and HLA in healthy donors. Primers for the PCR totalled 60 Vbeta and 13 Jbeta. TCRdb keeps only in-frame clones here, not all; method: immunoSEQ multiplex PCR. The sample has about 120,000 clones; about 80% are singletons. V dropped 4 bases and J dropped 5; count of bases not matched to a gene: 3. The CDR3 length is 14 residues. Germline CDR1 MNHEY, CDR2 SMNVEV (reference sequence). The source material was PBMCs. This clonotype was obtained from a woman aged 18 to 35 in good health and CMV-seronegative. The chain carries TRBV27 and TRBJ1-4; 8 bases fit TRBD1. CDR3: CASSSRTGNEKLFF. The CDR3 nucleotides are TGTGCCAGCAGTTCCCGGACAGGGAATGAAAAACTGTTTTTT.